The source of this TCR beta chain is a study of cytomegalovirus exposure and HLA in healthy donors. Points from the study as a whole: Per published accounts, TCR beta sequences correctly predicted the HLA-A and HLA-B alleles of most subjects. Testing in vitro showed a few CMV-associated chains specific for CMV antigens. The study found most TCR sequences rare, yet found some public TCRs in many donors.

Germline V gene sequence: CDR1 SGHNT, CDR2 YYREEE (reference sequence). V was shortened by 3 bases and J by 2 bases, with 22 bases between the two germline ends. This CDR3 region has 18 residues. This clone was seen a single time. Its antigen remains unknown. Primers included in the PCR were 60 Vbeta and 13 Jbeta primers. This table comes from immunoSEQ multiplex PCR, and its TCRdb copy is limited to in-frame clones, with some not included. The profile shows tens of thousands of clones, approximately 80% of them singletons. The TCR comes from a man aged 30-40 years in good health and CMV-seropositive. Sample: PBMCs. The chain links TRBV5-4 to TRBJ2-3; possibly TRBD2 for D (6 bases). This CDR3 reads CASSSPRDWRTLTDTQYF. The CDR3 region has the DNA TGTGCCAGCAGCTCCCCTCGGGACTGGAGGACCCTCACAGATACGCAGTATTTT.